This TCR beta chain was identified during a study of siplizumab effects on memory and regulatory T cells. About this clone itself: Antigen specificity is unknown.

Repertoires were generated with immunoSEQ multiplex PCR, while TCRdb's copy carries only in-frame clones and drops some. The sample lists roughly 69,000 clones; 70% to 90% were seen once. Study-wide points: The apparent diversity of naive T cells exceeded that of memory cells, and naive T cells seemed to make a major contribution to the alloresponse. Treg-derived clones made up an average of roughly 70% of mappable alloreactive CD4+ clones with siplizumab and over 25% in controls.

The CDR3 consists of 19 residues. Germline V CDR1 and CDR2: SGHRS, YFSETQ. The V and J ends lost 4 bases and 0 bases respectively, with 23 bases between them. The clonotype was recovered from a human donor in good health. The sample comprised memory CD4+ T cells sorted from blood. The chain uses TRBV5-1 and TRBJ2-4; D may correspond to TRBD1 or TRBD2 (5 bases each). CDR3 amino acids: CASSKEPGADGLAKNIQYF. In DNA form, the CDR3 reads TGCGCCAGCAGCAAGGAACCCGGGGCTGACGGCCTAGCCAAAAACATTCAGTACTTC.